This is a list of T cell receptor beta chains from one sample in a study of T-cell memory formation after mild COVID-19. TCRdb fed the 5' RACE reads into MiXCR, producing one record per CDR3 protein. The table lists roughly 580,000 distinct CDR3 sequences, more than 15% of them singletons. Sequenced input: PBMCs or a T cell subset sorted from them (not recorded which). The receptor source for this set is an adult woman who had mild COVID-19 (a few samples of this study predate the infection). Cell type and time point are not known. The CDR3 runs from the conserved cysteine through the conserved F or W. The order of the fields is V gene, D gene, J gene, clone size, CDR3 DNA, CDR3 protein. The D gene is left open where the match is weak. Clone size appears in some rows only: once, few, many, or a class for an expanded clone.

V gene: TRBV29-1; D gene: TRBD2; J gene: TRBJ2-5; clone size: NA; CDR3 DNA: TGCAGCGTTGAAGGCCTACTAGCGGGAGATGGTACCATCCAGGCCCAAGAGACCCAGTACTTC; CDR3 protein: CSVEGLLAGDGTIQAQETQYF
V gene: TRBV6-5; D gene: TRBD1; J gene: TRBJ2-3; clone size: NA; CDR3 DNA: TGTGCCAGCAGTTACCGGACAGGGAGGGATACGCAGTATTTT; CDR3 protein: CASSYRTGRDTQYF
V gene: TRBV29-1; D gene: NA; J gene: TRBJ1-1; clone size: few; CDR3 DNA: TGCAGCGGTTACACCCTCGGGACTGAAGCTTTCTTT; CDR3 protein: CSGYTLGTEAFF
V gene: TRBV4-1; D gene: TRBD2; J gene: TRBJ2-1; clone size: NA; CDR3 DNA: TGCGCCAGCAGCCAAGATCACACTTTAGCGGGGGGGACAGAGTATGAGCAGTTCTTC; CDR3 protein: CASSQDHTLAGGTEYEQFF
V gene: TRBV23-1; D gene: NA; J gene: TRBJ1-1; clone size: few; CDR3 DNA: TGCGCCAGCAGTCAACCTGAACCCTTAGGTATTCTGAACACTGAAGCTTTCTTT; CDR3 protein: CASSQPEPLGILNTEAFF
V gene: TRBV7-9; D gene: NA; J gene: TRBJ1-1; clone size: NA; CDR3 DNA: TGTGCCAGCAGCTTGGAGAGGGGCAAAGCTTTCTTT; CDR3 protein: CASSLERGKAFF
V gene: TRBV27; D gene: NA; J gene: TRBJ2-3; clone size: few; CDR3 DNA: TGTGCCAGCAGGAAGGACTCTCGGGATACGCAGTATTTT; CDR3 protein: CASRKDSRDTQYF
V gene: TRBV5-1; D gene: NA; J gene: TRBJ2-7; clone size: few; CDR3 DNA: TGCGCCAGCAGCAGGGAATCCTACGAGCAGTACTTC; CDR3 protein: CASSRESYEQYF
V gene: TRBV12-3/TRBV12-4; D gene: NA; J gene: TRBJ1-1; clone size: NA; CDR3 DNA: TGTGCCAGCACCCCTCGAGACAGCCGGAACACTGAAGCTTTCTTT; CDR3 protein: CASTPRDSRNTEAFF
V gene: TRBV5-1; D gene: NA; J gene: TRBJ2-1; clone size: few; CDR3 DNA: TGCGCCAGCAGCTTGGGGTGGGGGGCGAACAATGAGCAGTTCTTC; CDR3 protein: CASSLGWGANNEQFF
V gene: TRBV4-2; D gene: TRBD2; J gene: TRBJ2-3; clone size: NA; CDR3 DNA: TGTGCCAGCAGCCAACATAGCGGGAAATCAGATACGCAGTATTTT; CDR3 protein: CASSQHSGKSDTQYF
V gene: TRBV5-4; D gene: TRBD1; J gene: TRBJ2-3; clone size: NA; CDR3 DNA: TGTGCCAGCAGCCCGACGGGACAGAGAAGCACAGATACGCAGTATTTT; CDR3 protein: CASSPTGQRSTDTQYF
V gene: TRBV6-5; D gene: NA; J gene: TRBJ1-1; clone size: NA; CDR3 DNA: TGTGCCAGCAGATTGAACGCGATGAACACTGAAGCTTTCTTT; CDR3 protein: CASRLNAMNTEAFF
V gene: TRBV24-1; D gene: TRBD1; J gene: TRBJ2-2; clone size: NA; CDR3 DNA: TGTGCCACCAGTGATGTACCGGGACAGGGGTCTAAAAACACCGGGGAGCTGTTTTTT; CDR3 protein: CATSDVPGQGSKNTGELFF
V gene: TRBV27; D gene: TRBD1; J gene: TRBJ1-2; clone size: NA; CDR3 DNA: TGTGCCAGCAGTACGCTCAGGGGGGACGGCTACACCTTC; CDR3 protein: CASSTLRGDGYTF
V gene: TRBV27; D gene: NA; J gene: TRBJ2-3; clone size: few; CDR3 DNA: TGTGCCAGCCGGGCAAACTCCAGGAGTAGCACAGATACGCAGTATTTT; CDR3 protein: CASRANSRSSTDTQYF
V gene: TRBV14; D gene: TRBD2; J gene: TRBJ2-1; clone size: NA; CDR3 DNA: TGTGCCAGCAGCCAAGCTCGCGGGGGGAACAATGAGCAGTTCTTC; CDR3 protein: CASSQARGGNNEQFF
V gene: TRBV12-3/TRBV12-4; D gene: TRBD2; J gene: TRBJ2-5; clone size: NA; CDR3 DNA: TGTGCCAGCGCGATGGGGCGGGAGAAAGAGACCCAGTACTTC; CDR3 protein: CASAMGREKETQYF
V gene: TRBV20-1; D gene: TRBD2; J gene: TRBJ2-3; clone size: NA; CDR3 DNA: TGCAGTGCTAGGGGCGGGAGCATATTAGTCGAGGCGGATACGCAGTATTTT; CDR3 protein: CSARGGSILVEADTQYF
V gene: TRBV30; D gene: NA; J gene: TRBJ2-3; clone size: few; CDR3 DNA: TGTGCCTGGAGGGTTGGGGCACCGGGAGATACGCAGTATTTT; CDR3 protein: CAWRVGAPGDTQYF
V gene: TRBV7-2; D gene: NA; J gene: TRBJ2-1; clone size: few; CDR3 DNA: TGTGCCAGCAGCTTAGAGCCATTAAACAATGAGCAGTTCTTC; CDR3 protein: CASSLEPLNNEQFF
V gene: TRBV6-5; D gene: NA; J gene: TRBJ1-4; clone size: NA; CDR3 DNA: TGTGCCAGCAGTTACTCGGGGGGGAATGAAAAACTGTTTTTT; CDR3 protein: CASSYSGGNEKLFF
V gene: TRBV27; D gene: NA; J gene: TRBJ2-7; clone size: few; CDR3 DNA: TGTGCCAGCAGTTTATCGGGTCTTTGGGACGAGCAGTACTTC; CDR3 protein: CASSLSGLWDEQYF
V gene: TRBV29-1; D gene: TRBD2; J gene: TRBJ2-3; clone size: NA; CDR3 DNA: TGCAGCGTTGGGGCTAGCGGGAACACAGATACGCAGTATTTT; CDR3 protein: CSVGASGNTDTQYF
V gene: TRBV6-5; D gene: TRBD1; J gene: TRBJ1-6; clone size: NA; CDR3 DNA: TGTGCCAGCAGCGACAGGGGGGGGTATAATTCACCCCTCCACTTT; CDR3 protein: CASSDRGGYNSPLHF
V gene: TRBV29-1; D gene: TRBD1; J gene: TRBJ1-1; clone size: NA; CDR3 DNA: TGCAGCGTTGAAGTAGGAGGACAGGGGTACACTGAAGCTTTCTTT; CDR3 protein: CSVEVGGQGYTEAFF
V gene: TRBV7-2; D gene: NA; J gene: TRBJ1-6; clone size: few; CDR3 DNA: TGTGCCAGCAGCCAGGGACATACCAATTCACCCCTCCACTTT; CDR3 protein: CASSQGHTNSPLHF
V gene: TRBV7-2; D gene: NA; J gene: TRBJ1-2; clone size: NA; CDR3 DNA: TGTGCCAGCAGCTTAAGGTTCGGGGGCTACACCTTC; CDR3 protein: CASSLRFGGYTF
V gene: TRBV12-5; D gene: NA; J gene: TRBJ1-1; clone size: few; CDR3 DNA: TGTGCTAGTGGTTTGGCTTCGGGGTGGACTGAAGCTTTCTTT; CDR3 protein: CASGLASGWTEAFF
V gene: TRBV28; D gene: TRBD2; J gene: TRBJ2-7; clone size: NA; CDR3 DNA: TGTGCCAGCAGCTCCGAGACTAGCGGGAGGGTCGGCAACGAGCAGTACTTC; CDR3 protein: CASSSETSGRVGNEQYF
V gene: TRBV6-1; D gene: TRBD1; J gene: TRBJ1-3; clone size: NA; CDR3 DNA: TGTGCCAGCAGTGGTGTTCGGGACAGGGGCTTTAGTCGGGGAAACACCATATATTTT; CDR3 protein: CASSGVRDRGFSRGNTIYF
V gene: TRBV5-6; D gene: NA; J gene: TRBJ1-2; clone size: few; CDR3 DNA: TGTGCCAGCAAGGTATTCAACTATGGCTACACCTTC; CDR3 protein: CASKVFNYGYTF
V gene: TRBV18; D gene: TRBD2; J gene: TRBJ2-7; clone size: few; CDR3 DNA: TGTGCCAGCTCACCCGAGGGACTAGACATTCACGAGCAGTACTTC; CDR3 protein: CASSPEGLDIHEQYF